This T cell receptor (beta chain) came from a study of blood T cell repertoires in COVID-19. Which cohort a participant joined came from the clinical history participants gave. Germline values: CDR1 SNHLY, CDR2 FYNNEI. This CDR3 region has 14 residues. V lost 7 bases and J lost 7; bases outside the gene matches: 7. Data came from immunoSEQ multiplex PCR; TCRdb stores just in-frame clones and leaves some out. The repertoire consists of about 460,000 clones, with around nine tenths occurring once and the leading ten covering around 8%. This chain uses TRBV2 with TRBJ1-4, with 9 positions matching TRBD1. The receptor was isolated from a woman aged 55-69 years who had recovered from COVID-19. The specimen was PBMCs or T cells enriched from blood (not recorded which). CDR3 sequence: CASKSDRGGEKLFF. The CDR3 DNA reads TGTGCCAGCAAATCGGACAGGGGTGGTGAAAAACTGTTTTTT.